This TCR beta chain was captured in a study of identical twins. Findings of the study overall: Insertions were reduced in abundant cord blood beta clonotypes but not in memory repertoires.

TCRdb itself ran the 5' RACE reads through MiXCR, one entry per CDR3 protein. The data contain around 550,000 distinct CDR3 sequences, 13% to 15% of them seen just once; the ten biggest clones take up 0.35% to 0.45%. V was pared by 0 bases and J by 9 bases, with 21 bases between. The CDR3 consists of 17 residues. Germline assignment: CDR1 MNHEY and CDR2 SVGAGI. Note on this clonotype: What it binds is not known.

This sample was also put to use in a study of yellow fever vaccine responses in identical twins.

The sequence derives from a woman aged 18 to 35 in good health. This sequence joins TRBV6-5 and TRBJ2-1; the D gene could be TRBD1 or TRBD2 (6 bases each). Sequencing was done on a sample of CD4+ T cells sorted from blood. The CDR3, as DNA: TGTGCCAGCAGTTACTCGAAGGTGGGGGGCGCATCCGGTGAGCAGTTCTTC. This sequence encodes CASSYSKVGGASGEQFF.